The 20 T cell receptor beta chains below all came from one sample that was sequenced in a study of cytomegalovirus exposure and HLA in healthy donors. This PCR relied on a set of 60 Vbeta primers and 13 Jbeta primers. Measured with immunoSEQ multiplex PCR; TCRdb has only the in-frame clones, and not every one. The top ten clones hold roughly 6% of a sample with around 200,000 clones, around 76% of them seen once. Sequences were obtained from PBMCs. These receptors originate from a man aged 40-50 years in good health and CMV-seropositive.

Comment on this clone: One junction end does not reproduce the germline sequence, and a read error may be involved. In nucleotides, the CDR3 is TGTGCTAGCAGCCAGGACAGGACCACTGAAGCTTTCTTT. Amino acid sequence: CASSQDRTTEAFF. This chain joins TRBV7-7 and TRBJ1-1; 7 bases map to TRBD1. The CDR3 is made up of 13 amino acids. Germline CDR1 SSHAT, CDR2 FNYEAQ (reference sequence).

The V call is TRBV7-8, the J call TRBJ2-3; no definite D call. V was clipped by 1 base and J by 8 bases, with 16 bases between them. CDR1 SGHVS and CDR2 FQNEAQ come from the germline V gene. This CDR3 has 15 amino acids. The CDR3 sequence is CASSLGSTRTSTQYF. The CDR3 DNA follows: TGTGCCAGCAGCTTAGGGTCGACTCGTACCAGTACGCAGTATTTT.

This rearrangement joins TRBV18 to TRBJ2-4; 8 bases are shared with TRBD1. V lost 3 bases and J lost 7; bases outside the gene matches: 2. Germline assignment: CDR1 KGHSH and CDR2 LQKENI. This CDR3 region has 13 residues. The CDR3 loop reads CASSPGQDNIQYF. In DNA form, the CDR3 reads TGTGCCAGCTCACCGGGACAGGATAACATTCAGTACTTC.

The chain links TRBV6-6 to TRBJ2-7; maybe TRBD1 (6 bases). With 0 bases removed from V and 0 bases from J, the gap between germline ends came to 9 bases. The germline V gene has CDR1 MNHNY and CDR2 SVGAGI (reference sequence). This CDR3 is built from 15 residues. The CDR3 spells CASSYSVQGSYEQYF. CDR3 DNA: TGTGCCAGCAGTTACTCGGTACAGGGCTCCTACGAGCAGTACTTC.

V usage is TRBV4-2 and J usage is TRBJ2-1; weak D call: TRBD2 (5 bases). The CDR3 spans 12 residues. CDR1 is LGHNA and CDR2 is YNFKEQ in the germline V gene. V shed 3 bases and J shed 13 bases, with 13 bases lying between them. In nucleotides, the CDR3 is TGTGCCAGCAGCCAGGGTGGGGAGACCCAGTTCTTC. Its translation is CASSQGGETQFF.

V usage is TRBV7-9 and J usage is TRBJ2-1; 7 positions agree with TRBD1. This CDR3 has 15 amino acids. The germline gives CDR1 SEHNR, CDR2 FQNEAQ (reference sequence). Germline trimming cut 4 bases from V and 6 bases from J; bases unmatched to any gene: 9. CDR3 protein: CASSYQTGFGNEQFF. CDR3 coding DNA: TGTGCCAGCAGCTACCAGACAGGGTTCGGCAATGAGCAGTTCTTC.

The rearrangement joins TRBV28 to TRBJ1-2; TRBD1 matches 9 bases. The CDR3 loop spans 16 amino acids. Trimming cost V 9 bases and J 4 bases; bases outside gene matches: 15. CDR1 is MDHEN and CDR2 is SYDVKM in the germline V gene. CDR3 protein: CASREQGAVGRYGYTF. The CDR3 DNA follows: TGTGCCAGTCGAGAACAGGGGGCGGTCGGGCGCTATGGCTACACCTTC.

The J gene is TRBJ1-2, the V gene TRBV27; 8 bases fit TRBD1. CDR3 length: 16 amino acids. In germline, CDR1 is MNHEY, CDR2 SMNVEV (reference sequence). V shed 0 bases, J shed 4 bases, and the junction held 7 bases outside the gene matches. CDR3 coding DNA: TGTGCCAGCAGTTTATCGGGGCAGGGGGCGGTCTATGGCTACACCTTC. Its protein is CASSLSGQGAVYGYTF.

This chain uses TRBV19 with TRBJ1-5; TRBD1 is a possible D gene (6 bases). The CDR3 totals 16 residues. Germline assignment: CDR1 LNHDA and CDR2 SQIVND (reference sequence). The V end was cut by 0 bases, the J end by 5 bases, with 14 bases between. The CDR3 region is CASSIDPPTGYQPQHF. The CDR3 DNA is TGTGCCAGTAGTATAGATCCCCCCACAGGGTATCAGCCCCAGCATTTT.

This chain joins TRBV2 and TRBJ1-5, with a possible D match to TRBD1 (5 bases). V shed 10 bases and J shed 1 base, with 17 bases lying between them. Germline assignment: CDR1 SNHLY and CDR2 FYNNEI. The CDR3 covers 15 residues. The CDR3: CATSTGDRSNQPQHF. The CDR3 DNA reads as TGTGCCACCTCGACGGGTGACAGAAGCAATCAGCCCCAGCATTTT.

Only one count was recorded for this clone. This CDR3 is also generated by other DNA sequences in the sample. This sequence joins TRBV19 and TRBJ1-1, with no clear D. The CDR3 has 14 residues. Germline values: CDR1 LNHDA, CDR2 SQIVND (reference sequence). V lost 1 base and J 5 bases, leaving 11 bases between the germline ends. The CDR3 region is CASSIGGPRTEAFF. In DNA form, the CDR3 reads TGTGCCAGTAGTATAGGAGGCCCGAGGACTGAAGCTTTCTTT.

This rearrangement joins TRBV19 to TRBJ2-5; 7 bases match TRBD1. Trimming took 1 base from V and 2 from J; bases not matched to a gene: 4. This CDR3 has 15 amino acids. Germline CDR1 reads LNHDA; CDR2 reads SQIVND (reference sequence). CDR3 nucleotides: TGTGCCAGTAGTATAGCCCCGGGACAGCAAGAGACCCAGTACTTC. Translation: CASSIAPGQQETQYF.

This clone was counted once. The rearrangement links TRBV11-3 to TRBJ2-5; 8 nucleotides line up with TRBD1. Unmatched junction bases numbered 4, after V lost 4 bases and J lost 3 bases. The CDR3 is made up of 14 amino acids. CDR1 SGHNT and CDR2 YENEEA come from the germline V gene. The CDR3 region is CASSSPGQEETQYF. For the CDR3, the DNA is TGTGCCAGCAGCTCGCCGGGACAGGAAGAGACCCAGTACTTC.

The chain links TRBV5-1 to TRBJ1-3, with D maybe TRBD1 (5 bases). From germline, CDR1 is SGHRS and CDR2 YFSETQ. V lost 0 bases to trimming and J lost 0 bases, with 7 bases between them. This CDR3 contains 15 residues. The CDR3 coding sequence is TGCGCCAGCAGCTTGGGACAGTTCTCTGGAAACACCATATATTTT. Encoded protein: CASSLGQFSGNTIYF.

The chain joins TRBV7-7 to TRBJ1-2; D not resolved. CDR1 SSHAT and CDR2 FNYEAQ come from the germline V gene (reference sequence). The CDR3 is 15 amino acids. Trimming took 1 base from V and 0 from J, leaving 9 bases between them. DNA of the CDR3: TGTGCCAGCAGCTTAGTGGGCGTCGCTAACTATGGCTACACCTTC. Protein: CASSLVGVANYGYTF.

This chain links TRBV18 with TRBJ1-1; D not certain. Germline V gene data show CDR1 as KGHSH and CDR2 as LQKENI. The V end was cut by 8 bases, the J end by 5 bases, with 15 bases between. This CDR3 has 13 amino acids. The CDR3 spells CASLSLRETEAFF. Written as DNA, the CDR3 is TGTGCCAGCCTGAGTTTGAGGGAAACTGAAGCTTTCTTT.

This clone came up a few times. The chain recombines TRBV15 with TRBJ2-7; TRBD1 might be the D (6 bases). Trimming cost V 4 bases and J 1 base, with 14 bases left between them. From germline, CDR1 is LNHNV and CDR2 YYDKDF (reference sequence). This CDR3 is built from 15 residues. The CDR3 nucleotides are TGTGCCACCAGCACGTTATTGACAGGTTCCTACGAGCAGTACTTC. This translates into CATSTLLTGSYEQYF.

This sequence joins TRBV5-1 and TRBJ1-1, with D possibly TRBD1 on 5 matching bases. The V and J ends lost 5 bases and 5 bases respectively, with 13 bases between them. Per germline, CDR1 SGHRS and CDR2 YFSETQ. CDR3 length: 13 residues. The CDR3 DNA reads TGCGCCAGCAGTCAACAGGTAGGGACTGAAGCTTTCTTT. Its translation is CASSQQVGTEAFF.

The gene calls are TRBV9 and TRBJ1-2; D unresolved. The CDR3 covers 13 residues. Germline V gene lookup returns CDR1 SGDLS and CDR2 YYNGEE. V was pared by 3 bases and J by 2 bases, with 8 bases between. The CDR3 loop reads CASSGTGNYGYTF. CDR3 sequence (DNA): TGTGCCAGCAGCGGGACGGGAAACTATGGCTACACCTTC.

The rearrangement joins TRBV9 to TRBJ2-1, with D maybe TRBD2 (6 bases). V shed 0 bases and J shed 2 bases, with 12 bases lying between them. Looked up from germline, CDR1 is SGDLS and CDR2 is YYNGEE. The CDR3 is made up of 16 amino acids. The CDR3 reads CASSVGISGPYNEQFF. The CDR3 DNA reads TGTGCCAGCAGCGTAGGGATTAGCGGTCCCTACAATGAGCAGTTCTTC.